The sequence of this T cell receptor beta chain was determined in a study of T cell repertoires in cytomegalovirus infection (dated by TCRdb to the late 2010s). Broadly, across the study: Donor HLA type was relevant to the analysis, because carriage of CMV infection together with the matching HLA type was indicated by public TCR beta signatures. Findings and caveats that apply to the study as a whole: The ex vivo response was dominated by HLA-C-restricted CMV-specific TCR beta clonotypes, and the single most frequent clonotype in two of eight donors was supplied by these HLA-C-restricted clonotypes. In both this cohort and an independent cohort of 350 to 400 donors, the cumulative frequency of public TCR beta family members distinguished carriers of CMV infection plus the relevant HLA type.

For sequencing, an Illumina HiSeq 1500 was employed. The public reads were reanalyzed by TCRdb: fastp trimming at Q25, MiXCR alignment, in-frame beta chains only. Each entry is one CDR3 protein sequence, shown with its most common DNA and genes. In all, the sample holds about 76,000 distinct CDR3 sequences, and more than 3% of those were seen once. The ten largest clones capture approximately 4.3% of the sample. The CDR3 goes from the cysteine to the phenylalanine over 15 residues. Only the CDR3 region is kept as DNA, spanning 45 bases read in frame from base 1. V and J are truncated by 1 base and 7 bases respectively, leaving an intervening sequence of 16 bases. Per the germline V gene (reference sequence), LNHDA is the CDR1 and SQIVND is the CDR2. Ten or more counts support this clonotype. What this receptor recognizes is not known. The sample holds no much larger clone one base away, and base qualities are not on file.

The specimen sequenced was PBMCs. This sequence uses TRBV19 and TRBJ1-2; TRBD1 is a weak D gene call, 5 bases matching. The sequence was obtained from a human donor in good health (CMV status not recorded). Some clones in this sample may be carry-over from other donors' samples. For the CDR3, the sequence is CASSIVASGTGGYTF. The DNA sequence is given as TGTGCCAGTAGTATAGTTGCTTCGGGGACGGGTGGCTACACCTTC.